This entry lists 22 T cell receptor beta chains sequenced from one sample in a study of vaccination and CD4 T cells after COVID-19. Sequencing of cultured CD4+ T cell DNA used the Oncomine TCR Beta short-read assay. TCRdb re-analysed the PCR reads in MiXCR, keeping a single row per CDR3 protein. The sample lists 6,500 to 7,500 distinct CDR3 sequences; approximately 40% were seen once. As for treatment: roughly 10-day PBMC culture with coronavirus spike peptide pools or control peptides (ViraFEST assay). From the unexposed donor, CD4+ T cells were collected ahead of the COVID-19 pandemic (2011-2018). These receptors lack a known antigen. Sequencing was done on a sample of CD4+ T cells from blood, cultured in vitro. These receptors all come from a human donor in good health.

This clonotype was detected only a few times. The rearrangement uses TRBV20-1 and TRBJ2-7, with 10 bases identical to TRBD1. This CDR3 is 14 amino acids long. CDR1 DFQATT and CDR2 SNEGSKA come from the germline V gene (reference sequence). The V segment lost 6 bases and the J segment 2 bases; nucleotides outside the gene matches: 7. The CDR3, as DNA: TGCAGTGCGGGGGACAGGGGTCGTACCTACGAGCAGTACTTC. Its protein product is CSAGDRGRTYEQYF.

This rearrangement joins TRBV12-3 or TRBV12-4 to TRBJ1-1, with 8 bases lining up with TRBD1. V was pared by 6 bases and J by 0 bases, with 3 bases of the junction left unmatched. This CDR3 comprises 14 residues. In nucleotides, the CDR3 is TGTGCCAGCAGCCGACAGGGGATGAACACTGAAGCTTTCTTT. This encodes CASSRQGMNTEAFF.

This clonotype has more than one count but fewer than ten. This chain joins TRBV2 and TRBJ1-2; no clear D gene. V gave up 2 bases and J gave up 0 bases, with 13 bases separating them. Looked up from germline, CDR1 is SNHLY and CDR2 is FYNNEI. The CDR3 totals 16 residues. Here the CDR3 reads CASSEMGAGANYGYTF. The DNA for the CDR3 is TGTGCCAGCAGTGAAATGGGAGCAGGAGCTAACTATGGCTACACCTTC.

This clonotype was seen more than once but under ten times. This chain links TRBV6-5 with TRBJ1-2, with TRBD1 matching over 8 bases. CDR1 is MNHEY and CDR2 is SVGAGI in the germline V gene. The CDR3 loop spans 15 amino acids. V trimming: 4 bases; J trimming: 8 bases; junction bases outside the gene matches: 12. The CDR3 nucleotides are TGTGCCAGCAGTTCCTTGGGACAGGCGGGCCTAGGCTACACCTTC. This gives the protein CASSSLGQAGLGYTF.

Only a few counts were recorded for this clonotype. The V call is TRBV10-1, the J call TRBJ1-1; D gene uncertain. The CDR3 has 15 amino acids. Germline values: CDR1 WNHNN, CDR2 SYGVQD (reference sequence). V lost 4 bases to trimming and J lost 7 bases, with 19 bases between them. Here the CDR3 reads CASSGEGMSHLEAFF. For the CDR3, the DNA is TGCGCCAGCAGTGGTGAAGGAATGAGTCACCTTGAAGCTTTCTTT.

This clonotype was counted only a few times. The chain has TRBV6-1 and TRBJ1-6; 7 positions match TRBD1. V gave up 5 bases and J gave up 5 bases; unmatched junction bases: 6. This CDR3 contains 15 residues. CDR1 is MNHNS and CDR2 is SASEGT in the germline V gene. CDR3: CASSIRTGDNSPLHF. Here the CDR3 DNA reads TGTGCCAGCAGTATACGGACAGGCGATAATTCACCCCTCCACTTT.

In its sample, this clonotype was seen a few times. J is TRBJ1-1 and V is TRBV20-1, with unresolved D. Germline CDR1 DFQATT, CDR2 SNEGSKA (reference sequence). Deletions cut 5 bases from V and 4 bases from J, with 20 bases between. The CDR3 has 15 amino acids. The CDR3 nucleotides are TGCAGTGCTGACTATATCGGACTCTGGGCCACTGAAGCTTTCTTT. This encodes CSADYIGLWATEAFF.

The rearrangement links TRBV7-3 to TRBJ1-6, with D possibly matching TRBD1 (6 bases). Germline V CDR1 and CDR2: SGHTA, FQGTGA. V was clipped by 2 bases and J by 8 bases, with 10 bases between them. The CDR3 is 14 amino acids. The CDR3 sequence: CASSLRGGDSPLHF. The CDR3 DNA follows: TGTGCCAGCAGCTTACGGGGGGGCGATTCACCCCTCCACTTT.

This clonotype was found a few times. The J gene is TRBJ1-5, the V gene TRBV20-1; D is possibly TRBD1 (5 bases). Germline CDR1 DFQATT, CDR2 SNEGSKA (reference sequence). V was cut by 3 bases and J by 0 bases, with 9 bases left in between. The length of the CDR3 is 14 residues. The CDR3 region is CSASGAHSNQPQHF. The CDR3 DNA follows: TGCAGTGCTAGTGGGGCCCATAGCAATCAGCCCCAGCATTTT.

CDR3 nucleotide sequence: TGTGCCAGCAGGCCGGGTGACTATGGCTACACCTTC. Translated: CASRPGDYGYTF. The rearrangement uses TRBV6-1 and TRBJ1-2; no clear D. This CDR3 spans 12 amino acids. The V and J ends lost 6 bases and 3 bases respectively, with 8 bases between them. The germline V gene has CDR1 MNHNS and CDR2 SASEGT.

The rearrangement uses TRBV27 and TRBJ1-6; unclear D gene. V lost 6 bases and J lost 2, with 8 bases in between. CDR1 is MNHEY, CDR2 SMNVEV, per germline (reference sequence). There are 14 residues in the CDR3. CDR3 DNA sequence: TGTGCCAGCAGGGGTACGACCTATAATTCACCCCTCCACTTT. The encoded protein is CASRGTTYNSPLHF.

This chain joins TRBV20-1 and TRBJ1-5; possible D gene TRBD1, 5 bases. The CDR3 consists of 14 residues. Germline CDR1 and CDR2: DFQATT and SNEGSKA (reference sequence). V was shortened by 5 bases and J by 1 base, with 12 bases between the two germline ends. In DNA, the CDR3 is TGCAGTGCTCGGGGCGAGCGGAGCAATCAGCCCCAGCATTTT. Amino acid sequence: CSARGERSNQPQHF.

V is TRBV19 and J is TRBJ2-2; TRBD1 aligns across 9 bases. From germline, CDR1 is LNHDA and CDR2 SQIVND (reference sequence). CDR3 length: 16 amino acids. V lost 1 base, J lost 4 bases, and 4 bases stayed unmatched. The DNA for the CDR3 is TGTGCCAGTAGTATAGGGGACAGGGTAGGCACCGGGGAGCTGTTTTTT. It specifies CASSIGDRVGTGELFF.

The chain couples TRBV6-4 to TRBJ1-5; 8 bases are shared with TRBD1. The CDR3 loop spans 15 amino acids. The junction had 9 bases not matched to a gene; V was cut back by 5 bases and J by 6 bases. The germline CDR1 and CDR2 sequences are MRHNA and SNTAGT. The CDR3 DNA reads as TGTGCCAGCAGTCCGACAGGGGCGACTGGTCAGCCCCAGCATTTT. It encodes CASSPTGATGQPQHF.

In DNA form, the CDR3 reads TGTGCCAGCAGTTCTATGGGCAGGGATGACATGGCCAAAAACATTCAGTACTTC. It specifies CASSSMGRDDMAKNIQYF. J is TRBJ2-4 and V is TRBV25-1; maybe TRBD1 (5 bases). Trimming removed 5 bases from V and 1 base from J, with 21 bases in between. CDR3 length equals 18 residues. Germline V gene sequence: CDR1 MGHDK, CDR2 SYGVNS.

The J gene is TRBJ1-1, the V gene TRBV11-2; D is undetermined. The CDR3 consists of 12 residues. CDR1 SGHAT and CDR2 FQNNGV come from the germline V gene. Trimming took off 2 bases at V and 8 bases at J, with 9 bases between the two ends. This chain's CDR3 is CASSLNGVEAFF. The CDR3 region has the DNA TGTGCCAGCAGCTTAAACGGAGTAGAAGCTTTCTTT.

The genes are TRBV6-1 and TRBJ2-7; D possibly matches TRBD1 or TRBD2 (5 bases each). The germline V gene has CDR1 MNHNS and CDR2 SASEGT. The CDR3 is 13 amino acids. V lost 4 bases and J 2 bases, leaving 9 bases between the germline ends. Written as DNA, the CDR3 is TGTGCCAGCAGTGGGGACCCCCCCTACGAGCAGTACTTC. As protein: CASSGDPPYEQYF.

In its sample, this clonotype was seen a few times. The chain is built from TRBV19 and TRBJ2-2; possible D gene TRBD2, 5 bases. Trimming took 6 bases from V and 0 from J, leaving 8 bases between them. The CDR3 loop spans 14 amino acids. Germline loops: CDR1 LNHDA, CDR2 SQIVND (reference sequence). This CDR3 is CASRTTTNTGELFF. CDR3 nucleotides: TGTGCCAGTAGGACTACTACGAACACCGGGGAGCTGTTTTTT.

V gene TRBV15 combines with J gene TRBJ1-1, with D perhaps matching TRBD1 (6 bases). The germline V and J ends were trimmed by 0 bases and 11 bases, with 16 bases remaining between them. Germline-derived CDR1 and CDR2 are LNHNV and YYDKDF (reference sequence). The CDR3 consists of 14 residues. CDR3 residues: CATSREAQGGGAFF. CDR3 in DNA: TGTGCCACCAGCAGAGAAGCACAGGGAGGGGGGGCTTTCTTT. Full variable domain (outside the CDR3, taken from reference TRBV15 and TRBJ1-1): DAMVIQNPRYQVTQFGKPVTLSCSQTLNHNVMYWYQQKSSQAPKLLFHYYDKDFNNEADTPDNFQSRRPNTSFCFLDIRSPGLGDTAMYLCATSREAQGGGAFFGQGTRLTVV.

This clonotype showed up just a few times. The chain employs TRBV7-8 and TRBJ1-5; 7 nucleotides line up with TRBD1. CDR1 is SGHVS, CDR2 FQNEAQ, per germline. V shed 5 bases, J shed 5 bases, and the junction held 6 bases outside the gene matches. CDR3 size: 14 residues. The CDR3 sequence is CASSPDRADQPQHF. CDR3 DNA: TGTGCCAGCAGCCCCGACAGGGCCGATCAGCCCCAGCATTTT. The whole variable domain, remainder taken from reference TRBV7-8 and TRBJ1-5, is GAGVSQSPRYKVAKRGQDVALRCDPISGHVSLFWYQQALGQGPEFLTYFQNEAQLDKSGLPSDRFFAERPEGSVSTLKIQRTQQEDSAVYLCASSPDRADQPQHFGDGTRLSIL.

The chain carries TRBV6-5 and TRBJ2-1; D possibly corresponds to TRBD2 (6 bases). The germline gives CDR1 MNHEY, CDR2 SVGAGI. With 3 bases removed from V and 6 bases from J, the gap between germline ends came to 15 bases. The CDR3 extends over 15 amino acids. Written as DNA, the CDR3 is TGTGCCAGCAGTTATGGGGGGACTCGAGGCAATGAGCAGTTCTTC. As protein: CASSYGGTRGNEQFF.

The chain joins TRBV10-3 to TRBJ2-2; 8 nucleotides agree with TRBD2. CDR3 length equals 14 residues. CDR1 is ENHRY and CDR2 is SYGVKD in the germline V gene. V lost 8 bases and J lost 6; bases outside the gene matches: 8. CDR3 in DNA: TGTGCCATCGGGGCGGGGGGAAGGGCCGGGGAGCTGTTTTTT. It specifies CAIGAGGRAGELFF.